These 18 T cell receptor beta chains were sequenced from one sample in a study of graft-versus-host responses after intestinal transplantation (dated by TCRdb to about 2021). The sample's time point label, decoded: cells obtained before transplantation from donor or recipient. The antigens of these receptors remain unknown. Libraries were constructed by the immunoSEQ multiplex PCR assay. The table was pulled from immuneACCESS by TCRdb, which kept in-frame rearrangements only. Such tables lose some clones; where checked, under half of the loss comes from unresolved V genes, and the rest has no known cause. This sample gives about 94,000 clones in total; roughly 90% of them show up just once. Nearly 0.5% of the sample goes to the ten largest clones. Material: unstimulated CD8+ T cells sorted from spleen or lymph node cells, obtained before intestinal transplant. These receptors came from a human donor who received an intestinal transplant.

The chain has TRBV6-5 and TRBJ2-1; TRBD2 might be the D (5 bases). V lost 2 bases to trimming and J lost 15 bases, with 14 bases between them. Germline CDR1 and CDR2: MNHEY and SVGAGI. The CDR3 has 12 residues. CDR3 coding DNA: TGTGCCAGCAGTTACCCGGGCGGGTTGGGGTTCTTC. Translating gives CASSYPGGLGFF.

J is TRBJ2-7 and V is TRBV30; 8 bases agree with TRBD2. This CDR3 has 12 residues. Trimming at V came to 4 bases and at J to 5 bases, leaving 4 bases not matched to a gene. CDR1 and CDR2 (germline): GTSNPN, SVGIG (reference sequence). The CDR3 region is CAWTGAGDEQYF. The CDR3 nucleotides are TGTGCCTGGACGGGAGCGGGAGACGAGCAGTACTTC.

The rearrangement uses TRBV19 and TRBJ2-1, with 7 bases lining up with TRBD2. V lost 9 bases, J lost 6 bases, and 8 bases stayed unmatched. Germline V gene sequence: CDR1 LNHDA, CDR2 SQIVND (reference sequence). The CDR3 contains 13 residues. The CDR3 sequence is CARAPGRSNEQFF. CDR3 DNA: TGTGCCAGGGCACCCGGGAGGTCCAATGAGCAGTTCTTC.

A single count supports this clone. This rearrangement joins TRBV7-8 to TRBJ1-1; TRBD1 agrees at 8 bases. Germline assignment: CDR1 SGHVS and CDR2 FQNEAQ. The CDR3 loop spans 12 amino acids. With V trimmed by 3 bases and J by 11 bases, 5 bases remained unmatched. CDR3 bases: TGTGCCAGCAGCTTCGAGGACAGGGAGGCTTTCTTT. Protein: CASSFEDREAFF.

The V gene is TRBV12-5, the J gene TRBJ2-2; 14 nucleotides line up with TRBD2. This CDR3 spans 18 amino acids. Germline CDR1 and CDR2: LGHNT and FRNRAP. Germline trimming cut 1 base from V and 8 bases from J; bases unmatched to any gene: 9. The CDR3 here is CASGLAPSGLAGEGELFF. The DNA of the CDR3 is TGTGCTAGTGGTTTGGCTCCGTCGGGACTAGCGGGAGAGGGGGAGCTGTTTTTT. The complete variable domain, with remaining parts taken from reference TRBV12-5 and TRBJ2-2, reads DARVTQTPRHKVTEMGQEVTMRCQPILGHNTVFWYRQTMMQGLELLAYFRNRAPLDDSGMPKDRFSAEMPDATLATLKIQPSEPRDSAVYFCASGLAPSGLAGEGELFFGEGSRLTVL.

The rearrangement uses TRBV7-9 and TRBJ2-5, with D tentatively TRBD1 (5 bases). This CDR3 comprises 16 residues. V shed 1 base and J shed 2 bases, with 14 bases lying between them. Germline V gives CDR1 SEHNR, CDR2 FQNEAQ (reference sequence). The CDR3 here is CASSLVPGQDQETQYF. The CDR3 DNA reads as TGTGCCAGCAGCTTAGTACCCGGACAAGATCAAGAGACCCAGTACTTC.

The table lists this clone with a count of one. The gene calls are TRBV6-1 and TRBJ2-5; weak D call: TRBD2 (6 bases). The V end lost 6 bases, the J end lost 7 bases, and 21 bases lay between the germline ends. Germline V gene lookup returns CDR1 MNHNS and CDR2 SASEGT. The CDR3 runs 15 residues. CDR3 coding DNA: TGTGCCAGCAGCCATACTACGACCGCCGGGGGGACCCAGTACTTC. Protein product: CASSHTTTAGGTQYF.

The chain uses TRBV6-5 and TRBJ1-1; D possibly corresponds to TRBD1 (6 bases). CDR1 and CDR2 from the germline V gene are MNHEY and SVGAGI. V was trimmed by 6 bases and J by 5 bases, leaving 10 bases between them. The CDR3 totals 12 residues. This CDR3 reads CASRQGQTEAFF. In DNA, the CDR3 is TGTGCCAGCAGACAAGGACAGACTGAAGCTTTCTTT.

V is TRBV10-3 and J is TRBJ1-2; a possible D gene is TRBD1 (5 bases). The CDR3 has 13 amino acids. The germline CDR1 and CDR2 sequences are ENHRY and SYGVKD. Between the trimmed V and J ends, which lost 4 bases and 4 bases, there was a span of 10 bases. The CDR3 DNA reads TGTGCCATCAGTGGGGGCGTCTCCTATGGCTACACCTTC. Its translation is CAISGGVSYGYTF.

The chain is built from TRBV2 and TRBJ1-1, with a possible D match to TRBD1 (5 bases). V lost 1 base to trimming and J lost 0 bases, with 9 bases between them. The CDR3 is made up of 15 amino acids. Germline CDR1 reads SNHLY; CDR2 reads FYNNEI. The CDR3 loop reads CASSEGSGLNTEAFF. Written as DNA, the CDR3 is TGTGCCAGCAGTGAAGGGTCAGGGCTGAACACTGAAGCTTTCTTT.

In its sample, this clone was seen once. V gene TRBV19 combines with J gene TRBJ2-3, with D perhaps TRBD2 (5 bases). With 5 bases removed from V and 5 bases from J, the gap between germline ends came to 8 bases. The germline gives CDR1 LNHDA, CDR2 SQIVND (reference sequence). The CDR3 is 12 amino acids. In DNA, the CDR3 is TGTGCCAGTAGTCTCGGGATAGATACGCAGTATTTT. This codes for CASSLGIDTQYF.

The V and J genes are TRBV30 and TRBJ2-1, with D perhaps matching TRBD2 (6 bases). Germline CDR1 GTSNPN, CDR2 SVGIG (reference sequence). The CDR3 covers 13 residues. Trimming took off 8 bases at V and 0 bases at J, with 11 bases between the two ends. The CDR3: CATSGGSYNEQFF. The CDR3, as DNA: TGTGCCACCTCCGGGGGCTCCTACAATGAGCAGTTCTTC.

About this clone itself: The same CDR3 also results from other DNA sequences found in this sample. The rearrangement joins TRBV9 to TRBJ1-2; 7 bases are a match to TRBD1. Germline V CDR1 and CDR2: SGDLS, YYNGEE. V shed 4 bases, J shed 0 bases, and the junction held 6 bases outside the gene matches. This CDR3 region has 15 residues. The CDR3 protein is CASSTSGGSNYGYTF. CDR3 nucleotides: TGTGCCAGCAGCACATCAGGGGGATCTAACTATGGCTACACCTTC.

The chain couples TRBV4-1 to TRBJ1-2; the match to TRBD1 covers 9 bases. The CDR3 is 15 amino acids. Germline V CDR1 and CDR2: MGHRA, YSYEKL. Losses at the gene ends were 2 bases for V and 4 bases for J; bases not matched to a gene: 5. The CDR3, as DNA: TGCGCCAGCAGCCAACACAGGGGGCAGCTCTATGGCTACACCTTC. Its protein is CASSQHRGQLYGYTF.

In this sample, this clone turned up a few times. The same CDR3 also results from other DNA sequences found in this sample. The chain joins TRBV19 to TRBJ2-1; the match to TRBD2 covers 9 bases. Trimming at V came to 3 bases and at J to 0 bases, leaving 0 bases not matched to a gene. The germline CDR1 and CDR2 sequences are LNHDA and SQIVND (reference sequence). The CDR3 totals 15 residues. CDR3 nucleotides: TGTGCCAGTAGTATTAGCGGGAGCTCCTACAATGAGCAGTTCTTC. This codes for CASSISGSSYNEQFF.

The J gene is TRBJ2-7, the V gene TRBV5-8, with a weak D call TRBD2 (7 bases). CDR1 and CDR2 from the germline V gene are SGHTS and YDEGEE. This CDR3 contains 14 residues. Trimming took 3 bases from V and 4 from J, leaving 14 bases between them. The CDR3 reads CASSYREGGYEQYF. For the CDR3, the DNA is TGTGCCAGCAGCTACAGGGAGGGGGGATACGAGCAGTACTTC.

The rearrangement links TRBV5-1 to TRBJ1-1; unclear D gene. Trimming stripped 5 bases from V and 1 base from J, with 6 bases between. The length of the CDR3 is 12 residues. Per the germline V gene, CDR1 is SGHRS and CDR2 is YFSETQ. The CDR3 sequence: CASSLKNTEAFF. CDR3 DNA: TGCGCCAGCAGTTTAAAGAACACTGAAGCTTTCTTT.

The rearrangement joins TRBV19 to TRBJ2-7; D is uncertain. Germline loops: CDR1 LNHDA, CDR2 SQIVND (reference sequence). The CDR3 has 14 amino acids. Trimming removed 3 bases from V and 9 bases from J, with 18 bases in between. CDR3 in amino acids: CASSIPGSPTGQYF. DNA of the CDR3: TGTGCCAGTAGTATCCCAGGAAGCCCCACTGGGCAGTACTTC.